The 19 T cell receptor beta chains below were found in one sample sequenced in a study of T-cell memory formation after mild COVID-19. TCRdb reprocessed the 5' RACE reads via MiXCR and lists one record per CDR3 protein. Of more than 100,000 distinct CDR3 sequences listed, approximately 6.2% are singletons. The sequenced material came from PBMCs or a T cell subset sorted from them (not recorded which). These receptor sequences come from an adult woman who had mild COVID-19 (a few samples of this study predate the infection). Cell type and time point are not known.

This clonotype was observed many times. The rearrangement uses TRBV12-3 or TRBV12-4 and TRBJ2-7; 12 nucleotides match TRBD2. The CDR3 runs 15 residues. J was trimmed by 2 bases and V by 6 bases; bases with no gene match: 5. The CDR3, as DNA: TGTGCCAGCAGCTCTCTAGCGGGAGGGCCCTACGAGCAGTACTTC. Protein product: CASSSLAGGPYEQYF.

Ten or more counts support this clonotype. V gene TRBV11-2 combines with J gene TRBJ1-1; D not certain. Per germline, CDR1 SGHAT and CDR2 FQNNGV. The CDR3 is 16 residues long. V lost 1 base, J lost 1 base, and 13 bases lay in between. CDR3 amino acids: CASSLGIPRRNTEAFF. The CDR3 nucleotides are TGTGCCAGCAGCTTAGGCATCCCGAGGCGGAACACTGAAGCTTTCTTT.

This clonotype was found many times. CDR3 amino acids: CSAQDPGTRETQYF. CDR3 DNA: TGCAGCGCCCAGGATCCCGGGACGCGAGAGACCCAGTACTTC. V gene TRBV29-1 combines with J gene TRBJ2-5; D might be TRBD1 or TRBD2, each matching 5 bases. CDR1 SQVTM and CDR2 ANQGSEA come from the germline V gene. With 7 bases removed from V and 4 bases from J, the gap between germline ends came to 19 bases. The CDR3 sequence is 14 residues long.

J is TRBJ2-7 and V is TRBV7-6; a possible D gene is TRBD1 (5 bases). The V and J ends lost 5 bases and 6 bases respectively, with 14 bases between them. Germline CDR1 and CDR2: SGHVS and FNYEAQ. This CDR3 has 13 residues. The CDR3 reads CASSTHQRGEQYF. In DNA form, the CDR3 reads TGTGCCAGCAGCACCCATCAAAGGGGCGAGCAGTACTTC.

This chain links TRBV12-3 or TRBV12-4 with TRBJ1-1; D is possibly TRBD1 (6 bases). The CDR3 consists of 13 residues. Trimming stripped 9 bases from V and 4 bases from J, with 15 bases between. CDR3 bases: TGTGCCAGAAGACCGACAGGCCCCACTGAAGCTTTCTTT. This encodes CARRPTGPTEAFF.

V usage is TRBV5-1 and J usage is TRBJ1-2; possible D gene TRBD1, 5 bases. V lost 0 bases to trimming and J lost 8 bases, with 11 bases between them. Germline V gene lookup returns CDR1 SGHRS and CDR2 YFSETQ. The CDR3 loop spans 13 amino acids. The CDR3 reads CASSLDQRGGYTF. The CDR3 DNA reads as TGCGCCAGCAGCTTGGACCAAAGGGGAGGCTACACCTTC.

The J gene is TRBJ1-1, the V gene TRBV7-9, with D tentatively TRBD1 (5 bases). The CDR3 loop spans 14 amino acids. Trimming pared 3 bases from V and 2 bases from J, leaving 10 bases between. In germline, CDR1 is SEHNR, CDR2 FQNEAQ (reference sequence). The CDR3 spells CASSFSGANTEAFF. CDR3 nucleotides: TGTGCCAGCAGCTTTTCCGGGGCTAACACTGAAGCTTTCTTT.

This clonotype was seen ten or more times. The gene calls are TRBV9 and TRBJ2-1, with TRBD2 identical over 12 bases. The CDR3 length is 15 residues. J was trimmed by 2 bases and V by 4 bases; bases with no gene match: 1. The germline V gene has CDR1 SGDLS and CDR2 YYNGEE. The CDR3 nucleotides are TGTGCCAGCAGCCCTAGCGGGGGGGCCTACAATGAGCAGTTCTTC. Translating it yields CASSPSGGAYNEQFF.

This chain joins TRBV4-1 and TRBJ1-4, with a possible D match to TRBD1 (6 bases). The CDR3 loop spans 15 amino acids. V shed 1 base and J shed 8 bases, with 14 bases lying between them. The germline V gene has CDR1 MGHRA and CDR2 YSYEKL. In DNA, the CDR3 is TGCGCCAGCAGCCAAGTCGGGGGCGCGAGAGAAAAACTGTTTTTT. Translated, it gives CASSQVGGAREKLFF.

This clonotype was seen ten or more times. V and J are TRBV12-3 or TRBV12-4 and TRBJ2-3; TRBD2 might be the D (6 bases). This CDR3 contains 15 residues. The V gene lost 1 base and the J gene lost 5 bases, with 13 bases spanning the gap. The CDR3 DNA sequence: TGTGCCAGCAGTTTAGAGGGACTGGCGGGAGATACGCAGTATTTT. This gives the protein CASSLEGLAGDTQYF.

This clonotype appeared many times. This chain joins TRBV5-1 and TRBJ2-5; TRBD2 aligns across 11 bases. Germline V gene sequence: CDR1 SGHRS, CDR2 YFSETQ. This CDR3 is 17 amino acids long. The J segment lost 5 bases and the V segment lost 3 bases, leaving 12 bases of the junction unmatched. For the CDR3, the DNA is TGCGCCAGCAGCTCCCTATCTAGCGGGGGGCCCGGGGAGACCCAGTACTTC. Translation gives CASSSLSSGGPGETQYF.

This clonotype was detected only a few times. The chain joins TRBV12-3 or TRBV12-4 to TRBJ2-3; D is ambiguous. This CDR3 region has 14 residues. Trimming removed 6 bases from V and 2 bases from J, with 12 bases in between. The CDR3 sequence is CASRAPSLTDTQYF. Here the CDR3 DNA reads TGTGCCAGCAGGGCCCCGTCTCTCACAGATACGCAGTATTTT.

The DNA of the CDR3 is TGTGCCAGTTCGGACGGGAACTATGGCTACACCTTC. Amino acids: CASSDGNYGYTF. The chain is built from TRBV10-3 and TRBJ1-2; D remains ambiguous. CDR3 length: 12 residues. The germline V gene encodes CDR1 ENHRY and CDR2 SYGVKD. Deletions cut 10 bases from V and 2 bases from J, with 11 bases between.

Concerning this clonotype itself: A junction boundary mismatches the germline segment, possibly from a read error. The chain uses TRBV4-1 and TRBJ1-1, with a tentative D call TRBD1 (5 bases). Germline V gene sequence: CDR1 MGHRA, CDR2 YSYEKL. The CDR3 length is 15 residues. The CDR3: CASSQDRRGNAEAFF. The DNA for the CDR3 is TGCGCCAGCAGCCAAGATCGGCGGGGGAACGCTGAAGCTTTCTTT.

V usage is TRBV10-2 and J usage is TRBJ1-2; no firm D call. The CDR3 spans 11 residues. CDR1 and CDR2 from the germline V gene are WSHSY and SAAADI. Trimming left V 3 bases short and J 8 bases short, with 7 bases between. The CDR3 sequence: CASSDLVGYTF. Here the CDR3 DNA reads TGCGCCAGCAGTGACTTGGTCGGCTACACCTTC.

This rearrangement joins TRBV15 to TRBJ2-7, with a tentative D call TRBD2 (5 bases). From germline, CDR1 is LNHNV and CDR2 YYDKDF (reference sequence). The V end was cut by 5 bases, the J end by 3 bases, with 8 bases between. The CDR3 spans 12 residues. This chain's CDR3 is CATSVDFYEQYF. CDR3 nucleotide sequence: TGTGCCACCAGCGTGGACTTCTACGAGCAGTACTTC.

This clonotype was seen a few times. This chain uses TRBV20-1 with TRBJ1-6; 7 bases fit TRBD1. V shed 4 bases and J 8 bases; nucleotides not matched to a gene: 5. CDR1 and CDR2 (germline): DFQATT, SNEGSKA (reference sequence). CDR3 size: 13 residues. The CDR3 DNA is TGCAGTGCTAAAAGACAGGGTGATTCACCCCTCCACTTT. This encodes CSAKRQGDSPLHF.

This clonotype was picked up a small number of times. The V and J genes are TRBV4-1 and TRBJ1-4; D call uncertain. V lost 1 base, J lost 0 bases, and 9 bases lay in between. CDR3 length equals 16 residues. The germline gives CDR1 MGHRA, CDR2 YSYEKL. CDR3 sequence (DNA): TGCGCCAGCAGCCAAGTTCCGGGCACAACTAATGAAAAACTGTTTTTT. This encodes CASSQVPGTTNEKLFF.

This clonotype occurred a few times. The chain combines TRBV25-1 with TRBJ2-7, with D tentatively TRBD1 (5 bases). Deletions cut 8 bases from V and 1 base from J, with 18 bases between. Looked up from germline, CDR1 is MGHDK and CDR2 is SYGVNS. This CDR3 has 15 amino acids. CDR3 sequence (DNA): TGTGCCAGCTCAAGCGCAGGGTTGGGGTCCTACGAGCAGTACTTC. Amino acid sequence: CASSSAGLGSYEQYF.